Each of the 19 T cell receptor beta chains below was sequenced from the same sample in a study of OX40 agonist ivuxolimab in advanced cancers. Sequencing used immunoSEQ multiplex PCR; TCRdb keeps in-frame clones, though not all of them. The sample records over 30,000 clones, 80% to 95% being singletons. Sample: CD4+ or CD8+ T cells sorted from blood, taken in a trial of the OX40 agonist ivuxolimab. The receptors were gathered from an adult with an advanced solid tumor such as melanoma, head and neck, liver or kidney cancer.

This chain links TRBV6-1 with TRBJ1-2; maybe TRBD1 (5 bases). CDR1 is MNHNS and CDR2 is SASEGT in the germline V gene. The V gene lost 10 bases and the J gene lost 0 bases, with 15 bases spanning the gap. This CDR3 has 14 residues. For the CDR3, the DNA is TGTGCCACAAAATCGGGACTAACTAACTATGGCTACACCTTC. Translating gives CATKSGLTNYGYTF.

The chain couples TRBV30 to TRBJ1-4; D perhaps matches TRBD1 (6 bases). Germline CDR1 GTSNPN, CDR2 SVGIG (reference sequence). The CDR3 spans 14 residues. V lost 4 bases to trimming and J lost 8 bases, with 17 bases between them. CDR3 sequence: CAWNLGGLGEKLFF. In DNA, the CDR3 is TGTGCCTGGAATTTGGGGGGGCTAGGAGAAAAACTGTTTTTT.

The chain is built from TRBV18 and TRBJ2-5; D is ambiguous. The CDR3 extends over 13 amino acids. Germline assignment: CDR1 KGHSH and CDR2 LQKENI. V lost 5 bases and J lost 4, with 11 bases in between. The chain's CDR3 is CASSSLVGETQYF. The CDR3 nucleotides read TGTGCCAGCTCATCTTTGGTAGGAGAGACCCAGTACTTC.

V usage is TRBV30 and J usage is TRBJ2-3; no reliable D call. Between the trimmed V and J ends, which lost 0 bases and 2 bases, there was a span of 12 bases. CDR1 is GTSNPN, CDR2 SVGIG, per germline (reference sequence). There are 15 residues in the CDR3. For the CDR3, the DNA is TGTGCCTGGAGTGTAGATCGCCAAATCACAGATACGCAGTATTTT. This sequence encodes CAWSVDRQITDTQYF. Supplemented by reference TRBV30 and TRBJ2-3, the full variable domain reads SQTIHQWPATLVQPVGSPLSLECTVEGTSNPNLYWYRQAAGRGLQLLFYSVGIGQISSEVPQNLSASRPQDRQFILSSKKLLLSDSGFYLCAWSVDRQITDTQYFGPGTRLTVL.

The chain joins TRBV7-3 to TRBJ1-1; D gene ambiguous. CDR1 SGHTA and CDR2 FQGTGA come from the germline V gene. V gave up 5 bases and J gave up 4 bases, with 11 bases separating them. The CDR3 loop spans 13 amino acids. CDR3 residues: CASSPTSSTEAFF. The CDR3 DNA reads TGTGCCAGCAGCCCTACAAGTAGCACTGAAGCTTTCTTT.

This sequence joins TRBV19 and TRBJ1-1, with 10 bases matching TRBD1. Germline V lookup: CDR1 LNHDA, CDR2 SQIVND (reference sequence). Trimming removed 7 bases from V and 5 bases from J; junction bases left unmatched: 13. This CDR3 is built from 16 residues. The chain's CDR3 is CASTPSTGGAETEAFF. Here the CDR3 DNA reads TGTGCCAGTACCCCATCGACAGGGGGCGCGGAGACTGAAGCTTTCTTT.

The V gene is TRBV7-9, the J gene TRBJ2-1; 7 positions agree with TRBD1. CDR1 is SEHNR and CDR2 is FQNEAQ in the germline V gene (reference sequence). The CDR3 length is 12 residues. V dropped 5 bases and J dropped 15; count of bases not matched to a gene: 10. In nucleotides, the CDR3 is TGTGCCAGCAGCCCCCGACAGGGTGGGAGGTTCTTC. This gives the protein CASSPRQGGRFF.

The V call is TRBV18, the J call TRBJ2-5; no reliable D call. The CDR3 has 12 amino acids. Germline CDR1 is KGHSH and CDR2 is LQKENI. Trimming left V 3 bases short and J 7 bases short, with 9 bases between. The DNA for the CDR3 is TGTGCCAGCTCACCTACACTTGGGACCCAGTACTTC. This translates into CASSPTLGTQYF.

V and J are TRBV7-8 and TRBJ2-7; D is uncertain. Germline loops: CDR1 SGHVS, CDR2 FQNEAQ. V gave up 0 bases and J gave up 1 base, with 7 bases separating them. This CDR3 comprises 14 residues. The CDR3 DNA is TGTGCCAGCAGCTTAGCGTGGGGTTCCTACGAGCAGTACTTC. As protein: CASSLAWGSYEQYF.

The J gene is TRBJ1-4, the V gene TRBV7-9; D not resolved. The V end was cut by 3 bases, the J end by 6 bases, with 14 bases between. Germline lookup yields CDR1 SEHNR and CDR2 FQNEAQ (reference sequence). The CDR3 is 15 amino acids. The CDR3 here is CASSFSRPQDEKLFF. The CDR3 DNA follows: TGTGCCAGCAGCTTTTCGAGGCCCCAGGATGAAAAACTGTTTTTT.

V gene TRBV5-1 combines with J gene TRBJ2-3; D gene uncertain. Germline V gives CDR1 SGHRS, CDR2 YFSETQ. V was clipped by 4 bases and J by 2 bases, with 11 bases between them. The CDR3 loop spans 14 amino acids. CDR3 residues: CASSPLKVTDTQYF. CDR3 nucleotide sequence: TGCGCCAGCAGCCCTTTGAAGGTCACAGATACGCAGTATTTT.

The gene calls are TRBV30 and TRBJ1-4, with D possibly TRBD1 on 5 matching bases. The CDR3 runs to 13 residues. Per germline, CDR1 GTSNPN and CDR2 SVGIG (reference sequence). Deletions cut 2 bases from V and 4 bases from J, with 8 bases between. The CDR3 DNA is TGTGCCTGGAGTATACAGGTTAATGAAAAACTGTTTTTT. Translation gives CAWSIQVNEKLFF.

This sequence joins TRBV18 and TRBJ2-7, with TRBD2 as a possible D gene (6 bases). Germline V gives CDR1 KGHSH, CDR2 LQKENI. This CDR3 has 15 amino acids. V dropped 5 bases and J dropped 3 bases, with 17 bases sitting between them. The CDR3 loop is CASSNAGTGFYEQYF. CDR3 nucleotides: TGTGCCAGCTCAAACGCGGGAACAGGCTTCTACGAGCAGTACTTC.

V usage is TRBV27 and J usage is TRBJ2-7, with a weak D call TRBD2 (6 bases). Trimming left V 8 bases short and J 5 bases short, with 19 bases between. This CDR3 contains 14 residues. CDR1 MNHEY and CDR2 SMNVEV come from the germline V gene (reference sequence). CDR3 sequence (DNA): TGTGCCAGCCGCCGGCGGGGACCAAGGAACGAGCAGTACTTC. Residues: CASRRRGPRNEQYF.

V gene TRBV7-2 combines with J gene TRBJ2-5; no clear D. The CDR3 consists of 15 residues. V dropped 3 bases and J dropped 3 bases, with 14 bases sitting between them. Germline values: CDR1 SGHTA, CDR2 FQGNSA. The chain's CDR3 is CASSLGNSGKETQYF. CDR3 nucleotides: TGTGCCAGCAGCTTGGGTAATAGTGGAAAAGAGACCCAGTACTTC.

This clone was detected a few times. The CDR3 coding sequence is TGTGCCTGGAGTCCCCCCTGGGGACAGCGGAATTCACCCCTCCACTTT. This sequence encodes CAWSPPWGQRNSPLHF. The chain is built from TRBV30 and TRBJ1-6; TRBD1 matches 7 bases. Germline CDR1 and CDR2: GTSNPN and SVGIG (reference sequence). The J segment lost 7 bases and the V segment lost 2 bases, leaving 11 bases of the junction unmatched. The CDR3 is 16 amino acids.

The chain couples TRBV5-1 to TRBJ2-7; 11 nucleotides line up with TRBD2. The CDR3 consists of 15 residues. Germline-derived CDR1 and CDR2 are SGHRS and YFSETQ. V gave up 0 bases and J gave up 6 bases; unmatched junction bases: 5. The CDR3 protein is CASSLGTSGLFEQYF. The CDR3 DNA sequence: TGCGCCAGCAGCTTGGGGACTAGCGGGCTCTTCGAGCAGTACTTC.

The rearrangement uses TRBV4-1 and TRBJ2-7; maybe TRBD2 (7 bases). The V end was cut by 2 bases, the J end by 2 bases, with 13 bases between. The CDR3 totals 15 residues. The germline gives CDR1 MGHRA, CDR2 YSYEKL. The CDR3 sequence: CASSQNGGLAYEQYF. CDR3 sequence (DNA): TGCGCCAGCAGCCAAAACGGGGGGCTAGCCTACGAGCAGTACTTC.

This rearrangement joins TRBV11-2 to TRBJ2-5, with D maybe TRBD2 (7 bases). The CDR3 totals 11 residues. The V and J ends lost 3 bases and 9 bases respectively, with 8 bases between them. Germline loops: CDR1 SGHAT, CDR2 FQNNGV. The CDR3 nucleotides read TGTGCCAGCAGCTTGGGGGGGCCCCAGTACTTC. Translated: CASSLGGPQYF.